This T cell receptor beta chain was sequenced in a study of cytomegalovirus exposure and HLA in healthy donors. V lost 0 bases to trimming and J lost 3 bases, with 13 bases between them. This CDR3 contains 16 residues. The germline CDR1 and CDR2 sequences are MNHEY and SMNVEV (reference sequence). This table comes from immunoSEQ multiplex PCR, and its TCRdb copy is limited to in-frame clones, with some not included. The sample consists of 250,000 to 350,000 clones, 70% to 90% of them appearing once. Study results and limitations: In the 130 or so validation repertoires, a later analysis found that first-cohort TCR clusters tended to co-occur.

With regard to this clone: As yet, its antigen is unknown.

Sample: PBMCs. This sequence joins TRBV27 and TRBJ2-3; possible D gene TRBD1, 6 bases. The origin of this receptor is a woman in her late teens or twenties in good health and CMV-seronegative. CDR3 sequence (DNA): TGTGCCAGCAGTTTATCGGGGGCTAGAGTGACAGATACGCAGTATTTT. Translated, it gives CASSLSGARVTDTQYF.